These 23 T cell receptor beta chains were sequenced from one sample in a study of T cell responses to AZD1222 COVID-19 vaccine. The assay was immunoSEQ multiplex PCR, and TCRdb's table has in-frame clones only and misses some. The sample lists 80,000 to 95,000 clones, approximately 90% occurring once. This material consisted of peripheral blood, taken on day 0 of AZD1222 vaccination. These receptors originate from an adult in good health.

The J gene is TRBJ1-1, the V gene TRBV28, with no clear D. V was trimmed by 3 bases and J by 8 bases, leaving 13 bases between them. CDR1 MDHEN and CDR2 SYDVKM come from the germline V gene. The CDR3 sequence is 13 residues long. The CDR3 DNA reads TGTGCCAGCAGTTTCGTCCGGGGTGAAGAAGCTTTCTTT. It encodes CASSFVRGEEAFF. The full variable domain, rest sourced from reference TRBV28 and TRBJ1-1, is DVKVTQSSRYLVKRTGEKVFLECVQDMDHENMFWYRQDPGLGLRLIYFSYDVKMKEKGDIPEGYSVSREKKERFSLILESASTNQTSMYLCASSFVRGEEAFFGQGTRLTVV.

The chain uses TRBV5-4 and TRBJ2-3; D is possibly TRBD2 (6 bases). CDR1 is SGHNT, CDR2 YYREEE, per germline (reference sequence). CDR3 length equals 13 residues. V was clipped by 2 bases and J by 4 bases, with 8 bases between them. The CDR3 DNA sequence: TGTGCCAGCAGCTTCGGCGGGGCAGATACGCAGTATTTT. This sequence encodes CASSFGGADTQYF.

The rearrangement uses TRBV18 and TRBJ2-1; 7 nucleotides align to TRBD1. CDR3 length: 16 residues. V was clipped by 3 bases and J by 3 bases; unmatched bases: 8. Per germline, CDR1 KGHSH and CDR2 LQKENI. CDR3: CASSPYRQGGYNEQFF. CDR3 in DNA: TGTGCCAGCTCACCCTATCGACAGGGTGGCTACAATGAGCAGTTCTTC.

This rearrangement joins TRBV5-4 to TRBJ1-2; possibly TRBD1 for D (6 bases). Trimming removed 4 bases from V and 8 bases from J, with 15 bases in between. Germline values: CDR1 SGHNT, CDR2 YYREEE (reference sequence). This CDR3 spans 13 amino acids. As DNA, the CDR3 is TGTGCCAGCAGCGCGGGACATTCATCCGGCTACACCTTC. It codes for CASSAGHSSGYTF.

The rearrangement uses TRBV6-5 and TRBJ1-3; D may be TRBD1 (5 bases). The CDR3 runs to 14 residues. V lost 7 bases to trimming and J lost 8 bases, with 18 bases between them. Germline loops: CDR1 MNHEY, CDR2 SVGAGI. The CDR3 here is CASTPRGGEYTIYF. CDR3 in DNA: TGTGCCAGCACCCCTCGCGGGGGTGAGTACACCATATATTTT.

This clone turned up a few times. The chain carries TRBV7-2 and TRBJ1-1, with 11 bases identical to TRBD1. With 6 bases clipped from V and 4 bases from J, the junction kept 1 base outside the gene matches. Looked up from germline, CDR1 is SGHTA and CDR2 is FQGNSA. The CDR3 consists of 13 residues. DNA of the CDR3: TGTGCCAGCAGTGGGACAGGGGGCACTGAAGCTTTCTTT. It specifies CASSGTGGTEAFF.

The rearrangement joins TRBV28 to TRBJ2-7; D remains ambiguous. V dropped 5 bases and J dropped 4 bases, with 24 bases sitting between them. There are 17 residues in the CDR3. Germline assignment: CDR1 MDHEN and CDR2 SYDVKM. The CDR3 DNA reads as TGTGCCAGCAGTCCGCCCCACAGCGAATCCCTTAAATACGAGCAGTACTTC. It codes for CASSPPHSESLKYEQYF.

The chain has TRBV4-1 and TRBJ1-6; TRBD1 matches 8 bases. Germline V lookup: CDR1 MGHRA, CDR2 YSYEKL. V gave up 0 bases and J gave up 10 bases; unmatched junction bases: 8. The CDR3 has 16 residues. The CDR3 nucleotides are TGCGCCAGCAGCCAAGAGACAGGGGCGGCTTCGTCACCCCTCCACTTT. Amino acids: CASSQETGAASSPLHF.

This rearrangement joins TRBV7-3 to TRBJ2-5, with D uncertain. Germline lookup yields CDR1 SGHTA and CDR2 FQGTGA. There are 13 residues in the CDR3. The V end lost 0 bases, the J end lost 3 bases, and 5 bases lay between the germline ends. This CDR3 reads CASSLTGKETQYF. CDR3 nucleotide sequence: TGTGCCAGCAGCTTAACAGGCAAAGAGACCCAGTACTTC.

J is TRBJ2-1 and V is TRBV6-5, with TRBD2 matching 9 bases. V gave up 5 bases and J gave up 0 bases; unmatched junction bases: 2. The CDR3 loop spans 15 amino acids. In germline, CDR1 is MNHEY, CDR2 SVGAGI. CDR3 loop: CASSSGGSSYNEQFF. The CDR3, as DNA: TGTGCCAGCAGTAGCGGGGGGAGCTCCTACAATGAGCAGTTCTTC.

This sequence joins TRBV19 and TRBJ1-2; 7 bases are a match to TRBD1. CDR3 length: 16 amino acids. The J segment lost 4 bases and the V segment lost 7 bases, leaving 15 bases of the junction unmatched. Germline-derived CDR1 and CDR2 are LNHDA and SQIVND (reference sequence). As DNA, the CDR3 is TGTGCCAGTACAAGGGAGGACAGGCGAAATGTCTATGGCTACACCTTC. This codes for CASTREDRRNVYGYTF. The full variable domain, completed using reference TRBV19 and TRBJ1-2, is DGGITQSPKYLFRKEGQNVTLSCEQNLNHDAMYWYRQDPGQGLRLIYYSQIVNDFQKGDIAEGYSVSREKKESFPLTVTSAQKNPTAFYLCASTREDRRNVYGYTFGSGTRLTVV.

The rearrangement uses TRBV11-2 and TRBJ2-7; 9 bases are shared with TRBD2. This CDR3 has 16 amino acids. Looked up from germline, CDR1 is SGHAT and CDR2 is FQNNGV. Trimming at V came to 5 bases and at J to 7 bases, leaving 15 bases not matched to a gene. The chain's CDR3 is CASSPRAGGPFGEQYF. CDR3 DNA: TGTGCCAGCAGCCCCCGAGCGGGGGGTCCATTCGGAGAGCAGTACTTC.

The chain recombines TRBV6-5 with TRBJ2-2; tentative D call: TRBD2 (5 bases). CDR3 length: 15 residues. The germline V gene has CDR1 MNHEY and CDR2 SVGAGI. Trimming cost V 5 bases and J 5 bases, with 15 bases left between them. Here the CDR3 DNA reads TGTGCCAGCAGTCCCCCCGCTAGCCCGACCGGGGAGCTGTTTTTT. Translated: CASSPPASPTGELFF.

The chain combines TRBV30 with TRBJ1-6; weak D call: TRBD1 (5 bases). In germline, CDR1 is GTSNPN, CDR2 SVGIG (reference sequence). Trimming took 3 bases from V and 5 from J, leaving 8 bases between them. The CDR3 contains 13 residues. CDR3 bases: TGTGCCTGGAGGGACAATCATAATTCACCCCTCCACTTT. It is translated as CAWRDNHNSPLHF.

The chain has TRBV7-2 and TRBJ1-6; D remains unclear. CDR3 size: 15 residues. Germline loops: CDR1 SGHTA, CDR2 FQGNSA. V lost 3 bases and J lost 6, with 12 bases in between. CDR3 protein: CASSFEPTFNSPLHF. The CDR3 DNA is TGTGCCAGCAGCTTTGAACCCACCTTTAATTCACCCCTCCACTTT.

The genes are TRBV29-1 and TRBJ2-5, with no clear D. Trimming left V 8 bases short and J 5 bases short, with 15 bases between. Germline loops: CDR1 SQVTM, CDR2 ANQGSEA. The CDR3 extends over 12 amino acids. The CDR3 nucleotides read TGCAGCCTTCGAAGAGGAAGGGAGACCCAGTACTTC. Its translation: CSLRRGRETQYF.

CDR3 nucleotides: TGCAGTGCTAGTTCAGATAGCAATCAGCCCCAGCATTTT. Translating gives CSASSDSNQPQHF. This sequence joins TRBV20-1 and TRBJ1-5; D is unresolved. The CDR3 sequence is 13 residues long. From germline, CDR1 is DFQATT and CDR2 SNEGSKA (reference sequence). V lost 3 bases, J lost 0 bases, and 6 bases lay in between.

The genes are TRBV19 and TRBJ2-3, with no clear D. CDR3 length equals 15 residues. CDR1 LNHDA and CDR2 SQIVND come from the germline V gene (reference sequence). The V end lost 4 bases, the J end lost 2 bases, and 13 bases lay between the germline ends. CDR3 residues: CASSKGSSHTDTQYF. For the CDR3, the DNA is TGTGCCAGTAGTAAGGGCTCTTCTCACACAGATACGCAGTATTTT.

The chain uses TRBV18 and TRBJ1-4; D is ambiguous. V shed 5 bases and J shed 8 bases, with 9 bases lying between them. Germline CDR1 and CDR2: KGHSH and LQKENI. The CDR3 runs to 12 residues. DNA for the CDR3: TGTGCCAGCTCAGGGGAGACGGAAAAACTGTTTTTT. Protein product: CASSGETEKLFF.

The rearrangement joins TRBV10-3 to TRBJ1-1; maybe TRBD1 (5 bases). Between the trimmed V and J ends, which lost 4 bases and 5 bases, there was a span of 8 bases. This CDR3 has 12 amino acids. Germline V gene lookup returns CDR1 ENHRY and CDR2 SYGVKD. The CDR3: CAISGTLTEAFF. CDR3 coding DNA: TGTGCCATCAGTGGGACATTAACTGAAGCTTTCTTT.

The V gene is TRBV30, the J gene TRBJ1-2; D is possibly TRBD1 (6 bases). Germline CDR1 is GTSNPN and CDR2 is SVGIG (reference sequence). The CDR3 has 12 amino acids. Trimming pared 5 bases from V and 6 bases from J, leaving 13 bases between. In nucleotides, the CDR3 is TGTGCCTGGGGTACAGGGTATGATGGCTACACCTTC. This codes for CAWGTGYDGYTF.

The chain is built from TRBV6-2 or TRBV6-3 and TRBJ2-3; D gene ambiguous. This CDR3 is 17 amino acids long. Per germline, CDR1 MNHEY and CDR2 SVGEGT. Trimming stripped 4 bases from V and 0 bases from J, with 17 bases between. The CDR3 loop reads CASSSRKRPQSTDTQYF. The CDR3 DNA is TGTGCCAGCAGTTCCCGAAAACGTCCCCAGAGCACAGATACGCAGTATTTT.

Notes on this clone: The germline gene is not matched at one end of the junction; a read error may be the cause. The V and J genes are TRBV7-9 and TRBJ1-5; 7 bases line up with TRBD1. The CDR3 runs to 15 residues. Per the germline V gene, CDR1 is SEHNR and CDR2 is FQNEAQ (reference sequence). CDR3: CASSLIGTERQAQHF. CDR3 coding DNA: TGTGCCAGCAGCTTAATCGGGACAGAACGTCAGGCCCAGCATTTT.